The 9 T cell receptor beta chains reported below all come from one sample, sequenced in a study of beta chain features in type 1 diabetes. Every isolated RNA sample was fully reverse transcribed, so sequencing captured expressed TCRB transcripts. Sequenced by immunoSEQ multiplex PCR; TCRdb stores in-frame clones only, minus some. This repertoire shows about 350,000 clones, around a fifth found once; its top ten account for 0.035% to 0.05%. Sequencing was carried out using naive CD4+ T cells from blood. These receptors were taken from a woman aged 18-29 years in good health.

Concerning this clone: One end of the junction is discordant with germline, which a read error may explain. This chain links TRBV28 with TRBJ1-2; D is perhaps TRBD1 (6 bases). From germline, CDR1 is MDHEN and CDR2 SYDVKM. This CDR3 comprises 10 residues. CDR3 DNA sequence: TGCGGCACAGGGAACTATGGCTACACCTTC. Protein: CGTGNYGYTF.

CDR3 nucleotides: TGCGCCAGCAGCTCCTCAGGGGGCTACACCGGGGAGCTGTTTTTT. Its protein product is CASSSSGGYTGELFF. The chain is built from TRBV5-1 and TRBJ2-2; 8 positions agree with TRBD1. CDR3 length equals 15 residues. Germline CDR1 reads SGHRS; CDR2 reads YFSETQ. The V gene end was trimmed by 3 bases and the J gene end by 3 bases; junction bases not matched to a gene: 4.

This clone was seen a handful of times. This chain links TRBV2 with TRBJ2-7; no clear D. CDR1 is SNHLY, CDR2 FYNNEI, per germline. The length of the CDR3 is 16 residues. Trimming left V 5 bases short and J 3 bases short, with 20 bases between. The CDR3 region has the DNA TGTGCCAGCAGTCGCGTAAGCAGGCTTTTACGCTACGAGCAGTACTTC. Translated, it gives CASSRVSRLLRYEQYF.

This clone was counted between two and nine times. V is TRBV9 and J is TRBJ2-1; 11 nucleotides line up with TRBD2. The J segment lost 4 bases and the V segment lost 2 bases, leaving 8 bases of the junction unmatched. CDR1 and CDR2 from the germline V gene are SGDLS and YYNGEE. This CDR3 is 17 amino acids long. This chain's CDR3 is CASSVSGRASLYNEQFF. The CDR3 DNA is TGTGCCAGCAGCGTTAGCGGGAGGGCCAGCCTTTACAATGAGCAGTTCTTC.

This clone came up a few times. The chain combines TRBV30 with TRBJ2-4; D uncertain. Trimming left V 1 base short and J 9 bases short, with 10 bases between. The V gene's germline CDR1 is GTSNPN and CDR2 SVGIG (reference sequence). CDR3 length: 12 residues. CDR3 residues: CAWSGPARIQYF. CDR3 DNA: TGTGCCTGGAGTGGGCCTGCTCGCATTCAGTACTTC. The variable domain in full, with the rest retrieved from reference TRBV30 and TRBJ2-4, is SQTIHQWPATLVQPVGSPLSLECTVEGTSNPNLYWYRQAAGRGLQLLFYSVGIGQISSEVPQNLSASRPQDRQFILSSKKLLLSDSGFYLCAWSGPARIQYFGAGTRLSVL.

The chain is built from TRBV18 and TRBJ2-7; 9 bases fit TRBD1. The CDR3 runs 16 residues. V was pared by 4 bases and J by 5 bases, with 12 bases of the junction left unmatched. CDR1 is KGHSH and CDR2 is LQKENI in the germline V gene. CDR3 in DNA: TGTGCCAGCTCACGGGGACAGGGCCGACTAGAAGACGAGCAGTACTTC. Protein product: CASSRGQGRLEDEQYF.

This chain joins TRBV4-3 and TRBJ2-7, with 9 bases lining up with TRBD1. The ends lost 4 bases at V and 5 bases at J; junction bases unmatched: 9. CDR1 LGHNA and CDR2 YSLEER come from the germline V gene. This CDR3 spans 15 amino acids. The CDR3 DNA reads as TGCGCCAGCAGCCGGGCGGGACAGGGTTTTGACGAGCAGTACTTC. This encodes CASSRAGQGFDEQYF.

A note on this clone: At the DNA level, this CDR3 is encoded by other sequences in the same sample as well. The CDR3, as DNA: TGTGCCAGCAGCGTAGATACAGGGGGCTATGGCTACACCTTC. Amino acid sequence: CASSVDTGGYGYTF. V and J are TRBV9 and TRBJ1-2; 8 positions agree with TRBD1. The J segment lost 4 bases and the V segment lost 0 bases, leaving 2 bases of the junction unmatched. Germline V gene data show CDR1 as SGDLS and CDR2 as YYNGEE. CDR3 size: 14 residues.

The chain employs TRBV15 and TRBJ1-4; a weak D match, TRBD1 (5 bases). This CDR3 has 18 residues. Germline V gene sequence: CDR1 LNHNV, CDR2 YYDKDF (reference sequence). Trimming removed 0 bases from V and 8 bases from J, with 22 bases in between. The CDR3 here is CATSRDGGRGVAEEKLFF. Written as DNA, the CDR3 is TGTGCCACCAGCAGAGATGGTGGTCGGGGGGTTGCCGAGGAAAAACTGTTTTTT.